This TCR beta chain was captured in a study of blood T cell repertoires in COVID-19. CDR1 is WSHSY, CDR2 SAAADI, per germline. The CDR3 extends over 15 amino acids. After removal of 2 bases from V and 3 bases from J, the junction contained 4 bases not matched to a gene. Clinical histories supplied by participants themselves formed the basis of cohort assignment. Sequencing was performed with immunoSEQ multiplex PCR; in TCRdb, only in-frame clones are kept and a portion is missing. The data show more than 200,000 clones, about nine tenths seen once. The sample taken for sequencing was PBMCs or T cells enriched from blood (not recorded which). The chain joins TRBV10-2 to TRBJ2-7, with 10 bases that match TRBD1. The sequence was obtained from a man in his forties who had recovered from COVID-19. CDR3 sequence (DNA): TGCGCCAGCAGTGAGAGGAGGGACAGGGGCTACGAGCAGTACTTC. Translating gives CASSERRDRGYEQYF.